Following are 29 T cell receptor beta chains from one sample sequenced in a study of breast tumors, draining lymph nodes, adjacent tissues. The lymph nodes were axillary draining lymph nodes from breast cancer patients. TCRdb reprocessed the multiplex PCR reads with MiXCR, giving one entry per CDR3 protein. Among about 120,000 distinct CDR3 sequences listed, 15% to 20% were seen once. Sequencing was carried out using axillary lymph node tissue. Receptor source: a female donor with breast cancer. Some clones in this sample may be carry-over from other donors' samples.

This clonotype was picked up many times. CDR3 nucleotides: TGTGCCAGCAGCTTGGGGCCTTACGCAACCAATGAGCAGTTCTTC. This encodes CASSLGPYATNEQFF. J is TRBJ2-1 and V is TRBV7-6, with D perhaps matching TRBD1 (5 bases). Germline lookup yields CDR1 SGHVS and CDR2 FNYEAQ. The ends were cut back, 3 bases at V and 6 bases at J, with 15 bases in the middle. The CDR3 contains 15 residues.

This clonotype occurred many times. V usage is TRBV2 and J usage is TRBJ1-6, with TRBD1 matching 9 bases. J gave up 8 bases and V 8 bases, and 7 bases lay outside the gene matches. This CDR3 has 14 amino acids. Germline values: CDR1 SNHLY, CDR2 FYNNEI. The CDR3 spells CASFTGGSYSPLHF. The CDR3 bases are TGTGCCAGCTTTACAGGGGGCTCTTATTCACCCCTCCACTTT.

This clonotype has at least ten counts. The rearrangement uses TRBV6-6 and TRBJ1-6; the match to TRBD1 covers 8 bases. This CDR3 has 15 residues. The germline V gene encodes CDR1 MNHNY and CDR2 SVGAGI (reference sequence). V gave up 4 bases and J gave up 8 bases; unmatched junction bases: 7. The chain's CDR3 is CASSSGQGVDSPLHF. The CDR3 DNA reads as TGTGCCAGCAGTTCCGGACAGGGCGTCGATTCACCCCTCCACTTT.

Many counts were recorded for this clonotype. The chain joins TRBV7-6 to TRBJ2-1; 13 nucleotides line up with TRBD2. After removal of 0 bases from V and 4 bases from J, the junction contained 6 bases not matched to a gene. The CDR3 loop spans 18 amino acids. Germline CDR1 is SGHVS and CDR2 is FNYEAQ. CDR3 amino acids: CASSLAQGGLAGYNEQFF. In nucleotides, the CDR3 is TGTGCCAGCAGCTTAGCACAGGGGGGACTAGCGGGGTACAATGAGCAGTTCTTC.

This clonotype was recorded many times. This chain uses TRBV5-5 with TRBJ2-1; TRBD2 matches at 10 bases. CDR3 size: 16 residues. With 1 base clipped from V and 3 bases from J, the junction kept 4 bases outside the gene matches. Germline V CDR1 and CDR2: SGHKS, YYEKEE (reference sequence). The CDR3 here is CASSLIAGGLYNEQFF. The CDR3 DNA is TGTGCCAGCAGCTTGATAGCGGGAGGCCTCTACAATGAGCAGTTCTTC.

This clonotype appeared a few times. J is TRBJ1-2 and V is TRBV27; D is unresolved. V lost 5 bases, J lost 1 base, and 11 bases lay in between. The CDR3 loop spans 14 amino acids. Germline V gene sequence: CDR1 MNHEY, CDR2 SMNVEV (reference sequence). The CDR3 DNA follows: TGTGCCAGCAGTCCTGGTTTTCATAACTATGGCTACACCTTC. This codes for CASSPGFHNYGYTF.

This clonotype was observed many times. The CDR3 nucleotides read TGTGCCAGCAGCTCAACGGGCGGGAGGGCCAGCAATGAGCAGTTCTTC. Translating it yields CASSSTGGRASNEQFF. The chain combines TRBV11-1 with TRBJ2-1; 9 bases line up with TRBD2. With V trimmed by 4 bases and J by 6 bases, 10 bases remained unmatched. This CDR3 has 16 amino acids. Germline loops: CDR1 SGHAT, CDR2 FQDESV (reference sequence).

This clonotype was counted between two and nine times. One junction end does not reproduce the germline sequence, and a read error may be involved. V usage is TRBV10-2 and J usage is TRBJ2-5; 8 bases line up with TRBD2. CDR1 WSHSY and CDR2 SAAADI come from the germline V gene. The CDR3 is 12 residues long. CDR3 bases: TGCGCCAGCAGTGAAGCGGGAGAGACCCAGTGCTTC. It codes for CASSEAGETQCF.

This clonotype came up many times. The V gene is TRBV7-6, the J gene TRBJ1-2, with 9 bases aligning to TRBD1. CDR1 is SGHVS and CDR2 is FNYEAQ in the germline V gene. J lost 4 bases, V lost 6 bases, and 21 bases had no gene match. The CDR3 has 19 residues. The CDR3 nucleotides read TGTGCCAGCAGTCAACTCGGGGCTACGGGGGACAGGGAGGTCTATGGCTACACCTTC. As protein: CASSQLGATGDREVYGYTF. Drawing the rest from reference TRBV7-6 and TRBJ1-2, the complete variable domain is GAGVSQSPRYKVTKRGQDVALRCDPISGHVSLYWYRQALGQGPEFLTYFNYEAQQDKSGLPNDRFSAERPEGSISTLTIQRTEQRDSAMYRCASSQLGATGDREVYGYTFGSGTRLTVV.

The chain recombines TRBV6-5 with TRBJ1-4, with D uncertain. In germline, CDR1 is MNHEY, CDR2 SVGAGI. This CDR3 spans 14 amino acids. The V and J ends lost 6 bases and 7 bases respectively, with 15 bases between them. CDR3 residues: CASRPTAGPEKLFF. As DNA, the CDR3 is TGTGCCAGCAGGCCGACCGCCGGCCCTGAAAAACTGTTTTTT.

This clonotype has a handful of counts. The junction shows a germline mismatch at one end, possibly a read error. CDR3: CAGSRAGNDEQYF. CDR3 in DNA: TGTGCCGGCAGCCGGGCAGGGAACGACGAGCAGTACTTC. The chain combines TRBV7-9 with TRBJ2-7; D is perhaps TRBD1 (5 bases). Germline V CDR1 and CDR2: SEHNR, FQNEAQ (reference sequence). CDR3 size: 13 residues.

The CDR3 reads CATSLVLGRAKTEAFF. Written as DNA, the CDR3 is TGTGCCACCAGTTTAGTCCTCGGCAGGGCTAAGACTGAAGCTTTCTTT. The rearrangement links TRBV24-1 to TRBJ1-1; TRBD1 might be the D (5 bases). The germline CDR1 and CDR2 sequences are KGHDR and SFDVKD. The CDR3 covers 16 residues. Trimming stripped 6 bases from V and 5 bases from J, with 21 bases between.

The table lists this clonotype with many counts. The chain joins TRBV6-5 to TRBJ2-2; D not certain. The CDR3 totals 15 residues. V was shortened by 0 bases and J by 5 bases, with 10 bases between the two germline ends. Germline lookup yields CDR1 MNHEY and CDR2 SVGAGI. For the CDR3, the DNA is TGTGCCAGCAGTTACTCGAAGGACGTTACCGGGGAGCTGTTTTTT. Its translation: CASSYSKDVTGELFF.

This clonotype showed up many times. The rearrangement links TRBV2 to TRBJ1-6; 8 bases fit TRBD1. The junction had 10 bases not matched to a gene; V was cut back by 2 bases and J by 10 bases. This CDR3 comprises 16 residues. CDR1 is SNHLY and CDR2 is FYNNEI in the germline V gene. CDR3 sequence reads: CASSEWGPGGRSPLHF. The CDR3 nucleotides are TGTGCCAGCAGTGAATGGGGGCCAGGGGGCCGGTCACCCCTCCACTTT.

About this clonotype itself: A clone one base away is much larger, so this may be a read error. The chain combines TRBV7-2 with TRBJ2-2; either TRBD1 or TRBD2 may supply D (6 bases each). The CDR3 is 14 amino acids. The V gene lost 5 bases and the J gene lost 7 bases, with 14 bases spanning the gap. CDR1 is SGHTA, CDR2 FQGNSA, per germline. The CDR3 region is CASSRDMGGGELFF. For the CDR3, the DNA is TGTGCCAGCAGCCGGGACATGGGAGGCGGGGAGCTGTTTTTT.

This chain links TRBV6-6 with TRBJ1-4; a possible D gene is TRBD1 (5 bases). Germline assignment: CDR1 MNHNY and CDR2 SVGAGI (reference sequence). CDR3 size: 16 residues. With 6 bases removed from V and 0 bases from J, the gap between germline ends came to 14 bases. The DNA for the CDR3 is TGTGCCAGCAGGCCTCCGAGGGGTTCAACTAATGAAAAACTGTTTTTT. As protein: CASRPPRGSTNEKLFF.

This clonotype came up many times. The chain carries TRBV7-8 and TRBJ2-7; the match to TRBD1 covers 10 bases. The CDR3 consists of 15 residues. V shed 5 bases and J 3 bases; nucleotides not matched to a gene: 7. The germline V gene has CDR1 SGHVS and CDR2 FQNEAQ. The DNA for the CDR3 is TGTGCCAGCAGCATGGACAGGACAGGGGGCTACGAGCAGTACTTC. It is translated as CASSMDRTGGYEQYF.

This clonotype was detected ten times or more. The chain combines TRBV10-3 with TRBJ1-5; tentatively, D is TRBD1 (6 bases). Germline V gives CDR1 ENHRY, CDR2 SYGVKD. The CDR3 is made up of 15 amino acids. V lost 0 bases to trimming and J lost 2 bases, with 8 bases between them. CDR3 DNA sequence: TGTGCCATCAGTGAGTCGGGGGCGGGCAATCAGCCCCAGCATTTT. It specifies CAISESGAGNQPQHF.

This clonotype was detected many times. This chain connects TRBV2 to TRBJ2-3, with TRBD2 identical over 8 bases. V lost 10 bases, J lost 0 bases, and 9 bases stayed unmatched. CDR1 and CDR2 from the germline V gene are SNHLY and FYNNEI. CDR3 length equals 15 residues. CDR3 DNA sequence: TGTGCCAACAAGGGGACTAGGCCTAGCACAGATACGCAGTATTTT. Protein sequence: CANKGTRPSTDTQYF.

This clonotype was seen many times. V usage is TRBV6-6 and J usage is TRBJ2-2; 10 bases line up with TRBD1. CDR1 MNHNY and CDR2 SVGAGI come from the germline V gene (reference sequence). This CDR3 spans 13 amino acids. The trim removed 10 bases at V and 7 bases at J, leaving 6 bases unmatched. This chain's CDR3 is CAIGQGVIGELFF. The CDR3 DNA reads as TGTGCCATCGGACAGGGGGTGATCGGGGAGCTGTTTTTT.

This clonotype appeared many times. The chain links TRBV5-1 to TRBJ2-1; D not certain. Germline V gene data show CDR1 as SGHRS and CDR2 as YFSETQ. V was clipped by 3 bases and J by 12 bases, with 13 bases between them. The CDR3 sequence is 12 residues long. CDR3 protein: CASSSDIRWQFF. The CDR3 DNA reads TGCGCCAGCAGCTCCGACATAAGGTGGCAGTTCTTC.

The sample holds many counts of this clonotype. The chain recombines TRBV19 with TRBJ1-6; tentatively, D is TRBD1 (6 bases). CDR1 and CDR2 from the germline V gene are LNHDA and SQIVND (reference sequence). Trimming removed 1 base from V and 5 bases from J, with 9 bases in between. CDR3 length: 15 amino acids. The chain's CDR3 is CASSIVAGDNSPLHF. For the CDR3, the DNA is TGTGCCAGTAGTATAGTGGCAGGGGATAATTCACCCCTCCACTTT.

This clonotype was observed a handful of times. DNA for the CDR3: TGTGCCAGCAGCCAGATCGGGACAGGGCATCCCGGGGAGCTGTTTTTT. It encodes CASSQIGTGHPGELFF. The rearrangement uses TRBV14 and TRBJ2-2; 9 nucleotides line up with TRBD1. After removal of 3 bases from V and 6 bases from J, the junction contained 8 bases not matched to a gene. CDR3 length: 16 residues. CDR1 is SGHDN, CDR2 FVKESK, per germline.

This clonotype was detected ten times or more. The V gene is TRBV6-1, the J gene TRBJ2-7; 13 bases are shared with TRBD2. After removal of 10 bases from V and 4 bases from J, the junction contained 13 bases not matched to a gene. Germline values: CDR1 MNHNS, CDR2 SASEGT. The length of the CDR3 is 16 residues. CDR3 nucleotide sequence: TGTGCCACCTCGGGACTAGCGGGACCCACCGTTTACGAGCAGTACTTC. Amino acid sequence: CATSGLAGPTVYEQYF.

This clonotype has ten or more counts. This chain links TRBV7-9 with TRBJ1-5; 7 bases align to TRBD1. V lost 5 bases to trimming and J lost 0 bases; unmatched junction nucleotides: 4. The CDR3 contains 15 residues. The germline gives CDR1 SEHNR, CDR2 FQNEAQ (reference sequence). The CDR3 is CASSRQGTSNQPQHF. As DNA, the CDR3 is TGTGCCAGCAGCCGACAGGGAACTAGCAATCAGCCCCAGCATTTT.

This clonotype was seen ten or more times. This chain's CDR3 is CASSLEGGDEKLFF. The CDR3 DNA is TGCGCCAGCAGCTTGGAGGGGGGAGACGAAAAACTGTTTTTT. The V gene is TRBV5-1, the J gene TRBJ1-4; the D gene is possibly TRBD1 (6 bases). Trimming took off 0 bases at V and 8 bases at J, with 11 bases between the two ends. Germline CDR1 and CDR2: SGHRS and YFSETQ. The CDR3 sequence is 14 residues long.

This clonotype appeared many times. The rearrangement uses TRBV2 and TRBJ2-5; D is possibly TRBD1 (5 bases). The V end was cut by 2 bases, the J end by 5 bases, with 9 bases between. Germline values: CDR1 SNHLY, CDR2 FYNNEI. CDR3 length: 13 amino acids. The CDR3 DNA reads TGTGCCAGCAGTGAACAGGGAAGGGAGACCCAGTACTTC. Encoded protein: CASSEQGRETQYF.

The V gene is TRBV18, the J gene TRBJ1-1; D not certain. V gave up 2 bases and J gave up 1 base, with 8 bases separating them. The germline V gene encodes CDR1 KGHSH and CDR2 LQKENI. The CDR3 is 14 amino acids. The CDR3 coding sequence is TGTGCCAGCTCACCAAGCAGCCAGAACACTGAAGCTTTCTTT. It is translated as CASSPSSQNTEAFF.

At least ten counts were recorded for this clonotype. The J gene is TRBJ2-7, the V gene TRBV4-1; D is perhaps TRBD1 or TRBD2 (5 bases each). The CDR3 sequence is 17 residues long. Germline V gives CDR1 MGHRA, CDR2 YSYEKL. The germline V and J ends were trimmed by 4 bases and 0 bases, with 19 bases remaining between them. CDR3 loop: CASSRFTGTGASYEQYF. CDR3 DNA: TGCGCCAGCAGCCGTTTTACCGGGACCGGAGCCTCCTACGAGCAGTACTTC.